These T cell receptor beta chains were read from a single sample in a study of blood T cell repertoires in COVID-19. Profiled with immunoSEQ multiplex PCR; TCRdb holds only in-frame clones, not every one. Of approximately 93,000 clones in the sample, under 80% were seen once. Sequenced: peripheral blood. All receptors derive from a man in his 70s with COVID-19, enrolled during active disease. The CDR3 runs from the conserved cysteine through the conserved F or W. D genes are given only for firm matches. Some rows have no size entry. The others give once, few or many, or a class for an expanded clone.

V gene,clone size,J gene,CDR3 length,D gene,CDR3 DNA,CDR3 protein
TRBV15,.,TRBJ1-5,15,.,TGTGCCACCAGCTTATCGGGGGACAGCAATCAGCCCCAGCATTTT,CATSLSGDSNQPQHF
TRBV5-7,few,TRBJ2-7,14,TRBD2,TGTGCCAGCAGCTTGATCCGGGAGGTTCGCGAGCAGTACTTC,CASSLIREVREQYF
TRBV5-4,.,TRBJ1-4,14,TRBD1,TGTGCCAGCAGCCACCGGGACAGTCATGAAAAACTGTTTTTT,CASSHRDSHEKLFF
TRBV7-2,.,TRBJ2-5,13,.,TGTGCCAGCAGCCCAACTAGGGGGGAGACCCAGTACTTC,CASSPTRGETQYF
TRBV5-1,.,TRBJ1-4,15,.,TGCGCCAGCAGCTACGGGGAACATTCTAATGAAAAACTGTTTTTT,CASSYGEHSNEKLFF
TRBV3-1/TRBV3-2,.,TRBJ2-7,17,.,TGTGCCAGCAGCCAAGGGGAACAGGGCTCCCTTCCCTACGAGCAGTACTTC,CASSQGEQGSLPYEQYF
TRBV6-6,many,TRBJ2-7,15,.,TGTGCCAGCAGTTACTCGATCGGGGGAACCTACGAGCAGTACTTC,CASSYSIGGTYEQYF
TRBV6-2/TRBV6-3,.,TRBJ1-1,12,.,TGTGCCAGCAGCCTAGGGGTAACTGAAGCTTTCTTT,CASSLGVTEAFF
TRBV10-3,.,TRBJ2-5,13,TRBD1,TGTGCCGCCAGTCAGGGGGTGGGAGAGACCCAGTACTTC,CAASQGVGETQYF
TRBV5-4,.,TRBJ2-3,16,TRBD2,TGTGCCAGCAGCCCCCTAGCGGGAGCAGGTACAGATACGCAGTATTTT,CASSPLAGAGTDTQYF
TRBV4-3,.,TRBJ2-3,16,TRBD2,TGCGCCAGCAGCCAAGGGTGGGGGGGGAGCACAGATACGCAGTATTTT,CASSQGWGGSTDTQYF
TRBV11-3,once,TRBJ1-1,14,.,TGTGCCAGCAGCTTAGGGGGCATGAACACTGAAGCTTTCTTT,CASSLGGMNTEAFF
TRBV4-3,.,TRBJ2-2,15,TRBD2,TGCGCCAGCAGCCAAGCTAGCGGGAGTGTCGGGGAGCTGTTTTTT,CASSQASGSVGELFF
TRBV4-2,.,TRBJ2-6,17,.,TGTGCCAGCAGCCAAGATGGGGGGAGCTCTGGGGCCAACGTCCTGACTTTC,CASSQDGGSSGANVLTF
TRBV11-2,many,TRBJ2-5,15,TRBD2,TGTGCCAGCAGCTTAGTGGGAGGGCCCTGGGAGACCCAGTACTTC,CASSLVGGPWETQYF
TRBV9,.,TRBJ2-1,15,TRBD2,TGTGCCAGCAGCGTACTACTAGCGGGAGGGCACGAGCAGTTCTTC,CASSVLLAGGHEQFF
TRBV2,.,TRBJ2-5,15,TRBD1,TGTGCCAGCAGTGAACGGGGACAGGGCCAAGAGACCCAGTACTTC,CASSERGQGQETQYF
TRBV4-2,.,TRBJ1-6,15,.,TGTGCCAGCAGCCAAGAGGCCGTGTATCATTCACCCCTCCACTTT,CASSQEAVYHSPLHF
TRBV7-9,.,TRBJ1-3,13,.,TGTGCCAGCAGCCCTAGTGGGGGGGACACCATATATTTT,CASSPSGGDTIYF
TRBV5-6,.,TRBJ2-1,14,.,TGTGCCAGCAGCTTAGCAGGGTCTAACAATGAGCAGTTCTTC,CASSLAGSNNEQFF
TRBV6-5,.,TRBJ2-7,14,TRBD2,TGTGCCAGCAGTCTCGGACTAGGGGCCTACGAGCAGTACTTC,CASSLGLGAYEQYF
TRBV18,few,TRBJ2-1,14,TRBD2,TGTGCCAGTCAGACTAGCGGCACAGTCAATGAGCAGTTCTTC,CASQTSGTVNEQFF
TRBV7-2,few,TRBJ1-1,15,TRBD1,TGTGCCAGCAGCCCCCCCGCAGGGGGCAGGACTGAAGCTTTCTTT,CASSPPAGGRTEAFF
TRBV7-2,.,TRBJ1-2,13,.,TGTGCCAGCAGCCCAGACAGGAGAAATGGCTACACCTTC,CASSPDRRNGYTF
TRBV19,.,TRBJ1-1,12,.,TGTGCCAGTAGTTCCCGACAGGTGGAAGCTTTCTTT,CASSSRQVEAFF
TRBV18,few,TRBJ2-1,16,.,TGTGCCAGCTCACTGTCAAGGGAGACCTCCTACAATGAGCAGTTCTTC,CASSLSRETSYNEQFF
TRBV28,few,TRBJ1-2,11,.,TGTGCCAGCAGTTTCGGGAGTGGCTACACCTTC,CASSFGSGYTF
TRBV18,few,TRBJ2-2,16,.,TGTGCCAGCTCACCACGGAGGGGCAGATACACCGGGGAGCTGTTTTTT,CASSPRRGRYTGELFF
TRBV10-3,.,TRBJ2-7,15,TRBD2,TGTGCCATCAGTGACCAAGCGGGAGTGTCCTACGAGCAGTACTTC,CAISDQAGVSYEQYF
TRBV28,.,TRBJ2-2,15,TRBD2,TGTGCCAGCAGCCTAAGCGGGAGCTGGACCGGGGAGCTGTTTTTT,CASSLSGSWTGELFF
TRBV7-3,.,TRBJ2-1,16,TRBD2,TGTGCCAGCAGCGAGAGAGGGACTAGCGCCCTAAATGAGCAGTTCTTC,CASSERGTSALNEQFF
TRBV9,once,TRBJ1-2,15,.,TGTGCCAGCAGCGTAGGGGGGGGCCTAGGCTATGGCTACACCTTC,CASSVGGGLGYGYTF
TRBV29-1,.,TRBJ1-5,13,.,TGCAGCGCTACTGTAGGGGCCCTTGGGCCCCAGCATTTT,CSATVGALGPQHF
TRBV2,.,TRBJ1-1,14,TRBD1,TGTGCCAGCAGGGAACAGGGGGCGTCCACTGAAGCTTTCTTT,CASREQGASTEAFF
TRBV29-1,.,TRBJ2-2,12,.,TGCAGCGCTGGAGGGAGCGCCGGGGAGCTGTTTTTT,CSAGGSAGELFF
TRBV24-1,.,TRBJ2-1,19,TRBD2,TGTGCCACCAGTGATGTGACTAGCGGGAGGGGTTTGTCCTACAATGAGCAGTTCTTC,CATSDVTSGRGLSYNEQFF
TRBV6-4,.,TRBJ1-5,16,TRBD1,TGTGCCAGCAGTGACTCGAAGGGGACAGGAGATCAGCCCCAGCATTTT,CASSDSKGTGDQPQHF
TRBV5-5,.,TRBJ1-2,15,TRBD1,TGTGCCAGCAGCTCCCTTCCGACAGGGGGACATGGCTACACCTTC,CASSSLPTGGHGYTF
TRBV19,.,TRBJ2-5,15,TRBD1,TGTGCCAGTAGTATAAGGACAGGGGATGAGGAGACCCAGTACTTC,CASSIRTGDEETQYF
TRBV4-1,.,TRBJ2-7,14,.,TGCGCCAGCAGCCAACCACAGGGCCTGGGGGAGCAGTACTTC,CASSQPQGLGEQYF